The rows below give T cell receptor beta chains drawn from one sample of a study of identifying expanded T cells in peripheral blood. TCRdb's table, derived via immunoSEQ multiplex PCR, lists solely in-frame clones and lacks some. Of 75,000 to 90,000 clones detected, around 90% appear once; the ten largest clones hold around 7%. The sample consisted of blood. The receptors were sampled from a person aged 18 to 75 in good health. The CDR3 runs from the conserved cysteine through the conserved F or W.

J gene | CDR3 length | V gene | CDR3 protein
TRBJ2-1 | 19 | TRBV15 | CATSRDYFPGGSSFDEQFF
TRBJ2-1 | 18 | TRBV27 | CASSLLWGEGQSYNEQFF
TRBJ1-1 | 11 | TRBV2 | CASVEQGRAFF
TRBJ1-2 | 14 | TRBV5-1 | CASSLGDSNYGYTF
TRBJ2-7 | 14 | TRBV23-1 | CASSQNRDRDEQYF
TRBJ2-1 | 11 | TRBV14 | CASRRGIEQFF
TRBJ1-5 | 15 | TRBV5-1 | CASSLGTGVGQPQHF
TRBJ2-5 | 17 | TRBV5-6 | CASSRRLAGGQLETQYF
TRBJ2-5 | 14 | TRBV18 | CASSPRQLRETQYF
TRBJ2-7 | 12 | TRBV29-1 | CSVVSGFYEQYF
TRBJ1-5 | 14 | TRBV2 | CASSWQGSNQPQHF
TRBJ1-1 | 14 | TRBV18 | CASSGNRAGTEAFF
TRBJ2-3 | 15 | TRBV9 | CASSVAPGSSDTQYF